This T cell receptor (beta chain) stems from a study of blood T cell repertoires in COVID-19. Clinical history reported by participants formed the basis on which cohorts were assigned. CDR1 and CDR2 (germline): LNHDA, SQIVND (reference sequence). V gave up 3 bases and J gave up 6 bases; unmatched junction bases: 2. The CDR3 is made up of 13 amino acids. Assay used: immunoSEQ multiplex PCR; TCRdb lists only in-frame clones, some missing. The data contain 270,000 or so clones, 84% of them singletons. Sequencing was carried out using PBMCs or T cells enriched from blood (not recorded which). The TCR originated in a man in his fifties or sixties who had recovered from COVID-19. The V gene is TRBV19, the J gene TRBJ1-2, with TRBD1 identical over 9 bases. The CDR3 here is CASSMGQGNGYTF. The CDR3 nucleotides read TGTGCCAGTAGTATGGGACAGGGAAATGGCTACACCTTC.